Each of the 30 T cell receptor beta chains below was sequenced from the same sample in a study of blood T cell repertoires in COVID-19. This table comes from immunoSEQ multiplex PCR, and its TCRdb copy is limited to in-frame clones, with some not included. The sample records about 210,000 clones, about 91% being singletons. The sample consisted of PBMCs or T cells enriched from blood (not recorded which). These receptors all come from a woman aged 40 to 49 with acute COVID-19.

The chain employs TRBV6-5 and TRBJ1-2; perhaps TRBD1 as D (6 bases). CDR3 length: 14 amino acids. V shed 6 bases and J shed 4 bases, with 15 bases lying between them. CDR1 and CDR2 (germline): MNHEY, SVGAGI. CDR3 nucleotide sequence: TGTGCCAGCAGGGATGGACAGTTCTTCTATGGCTACACCTTC. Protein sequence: CASRDGQFFYGYTF.

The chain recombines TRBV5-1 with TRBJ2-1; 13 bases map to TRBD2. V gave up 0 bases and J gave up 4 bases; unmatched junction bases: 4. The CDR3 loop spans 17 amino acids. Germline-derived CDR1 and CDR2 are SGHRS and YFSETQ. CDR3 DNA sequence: TGCGCCAGCAGCTTGGCGGGGACTAGCGGGAAATACAATGAGCAGTTCTTC. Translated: CASSLAGTSGKYNEQFF.

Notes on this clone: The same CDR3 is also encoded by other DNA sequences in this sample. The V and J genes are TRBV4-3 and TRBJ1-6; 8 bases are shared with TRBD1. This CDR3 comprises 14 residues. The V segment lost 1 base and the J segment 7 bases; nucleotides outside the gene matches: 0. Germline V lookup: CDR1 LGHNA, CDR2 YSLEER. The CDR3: CASSQGQGNSPLHF. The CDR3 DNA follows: TGCGCCAGCAGCCAAGGACAGGGGAATTCACCCCTCCACTTT.

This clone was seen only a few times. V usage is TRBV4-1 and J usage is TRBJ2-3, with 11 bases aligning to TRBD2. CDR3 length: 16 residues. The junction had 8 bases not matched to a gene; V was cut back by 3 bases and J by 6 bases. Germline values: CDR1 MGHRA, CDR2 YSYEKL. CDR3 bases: TGCGCCAGCAGCCAGCAACTAGCGGGAGAGTCTGATACGCAGTATTTT. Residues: CASSQQLAGESDTQYF.

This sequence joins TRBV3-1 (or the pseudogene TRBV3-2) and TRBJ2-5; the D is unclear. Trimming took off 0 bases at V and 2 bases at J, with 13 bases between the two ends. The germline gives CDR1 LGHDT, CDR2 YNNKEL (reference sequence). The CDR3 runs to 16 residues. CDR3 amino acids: CASSQEISRLQETQYF. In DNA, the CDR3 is TGTGCCAGCAGCCAAGAAATTTCGAGGCTTCAAGAGACCCAGTACTTC.

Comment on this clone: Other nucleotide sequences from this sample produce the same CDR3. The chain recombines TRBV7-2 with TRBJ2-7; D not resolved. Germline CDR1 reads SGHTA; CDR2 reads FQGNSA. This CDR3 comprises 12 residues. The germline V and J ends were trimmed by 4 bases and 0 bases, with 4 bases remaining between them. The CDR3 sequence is CASSSNSYEQYF. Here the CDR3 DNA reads TGTGCCAGCAGCTCAAACTCCTACGAGCAGTACTTC.

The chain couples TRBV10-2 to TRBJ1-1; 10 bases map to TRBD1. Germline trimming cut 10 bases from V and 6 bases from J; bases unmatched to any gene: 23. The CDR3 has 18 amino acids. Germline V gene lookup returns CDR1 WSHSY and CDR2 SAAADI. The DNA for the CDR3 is TGCGCCACCCTCGGCCTCCGGACAGGGGGAATACGTAATCCTGAAGCTTTCTTT. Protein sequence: CATLGLRTGGIRNPEAFF.

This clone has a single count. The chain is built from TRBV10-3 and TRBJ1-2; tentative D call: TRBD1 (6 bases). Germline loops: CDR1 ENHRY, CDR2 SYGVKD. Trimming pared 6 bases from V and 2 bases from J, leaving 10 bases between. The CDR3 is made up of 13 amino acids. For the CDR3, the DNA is TGTGCCATCAGCCCGGACAGCAACTATGGCTACACCTTC. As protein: CAISPDSNYGYTF.

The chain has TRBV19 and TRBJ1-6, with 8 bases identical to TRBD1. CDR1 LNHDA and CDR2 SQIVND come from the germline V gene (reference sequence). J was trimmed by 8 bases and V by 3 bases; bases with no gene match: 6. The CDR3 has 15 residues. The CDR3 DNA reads TGTGCCAGTAGTATGGGACAGGCTCACTATTCACCCCTCCACTTT. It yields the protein CASSMGQAHYSPLHF.

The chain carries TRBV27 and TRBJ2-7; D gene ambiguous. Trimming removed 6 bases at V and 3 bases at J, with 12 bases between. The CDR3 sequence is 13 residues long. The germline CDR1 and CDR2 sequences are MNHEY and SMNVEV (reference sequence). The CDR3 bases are TGTGCCAGCAGACCCTCGGGTTTCTACGAGCAGTACTTC. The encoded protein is CASRPSGFYEQYF.

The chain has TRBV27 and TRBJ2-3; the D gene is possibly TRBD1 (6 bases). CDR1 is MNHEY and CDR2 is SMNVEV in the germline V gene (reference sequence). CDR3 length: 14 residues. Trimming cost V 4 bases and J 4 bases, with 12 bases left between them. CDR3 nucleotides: TGTGCCAGCAGTTCCTTGGACAGATCAGATACGCAGTATTTT. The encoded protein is CASSSLDRSDTQYF.

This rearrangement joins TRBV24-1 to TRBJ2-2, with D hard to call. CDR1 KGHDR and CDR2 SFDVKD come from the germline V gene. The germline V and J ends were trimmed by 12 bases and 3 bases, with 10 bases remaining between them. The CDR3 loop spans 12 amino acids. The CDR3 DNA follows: TGTGCCGTCCGTAGTTACACCGGGGAGCTGTTTTTT. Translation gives CAVRSYTGELFF.

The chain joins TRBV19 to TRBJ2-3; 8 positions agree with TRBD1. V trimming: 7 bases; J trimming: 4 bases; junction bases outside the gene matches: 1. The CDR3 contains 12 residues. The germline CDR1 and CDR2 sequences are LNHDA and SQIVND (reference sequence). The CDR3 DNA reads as TGTGCCAGTACAGGGGGCGCAGATACGCAGTATTTT. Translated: CASTGGADTQYF.

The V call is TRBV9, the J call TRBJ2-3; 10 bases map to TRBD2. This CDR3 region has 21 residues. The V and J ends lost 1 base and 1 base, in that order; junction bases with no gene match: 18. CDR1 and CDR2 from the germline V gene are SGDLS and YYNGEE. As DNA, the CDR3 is TGTGCCAGCAGCGTATCCCGAATTAGGGGACAGCGGGAGGGCCGCACAGATACGCAGTATTTT. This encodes CASSVSRIRGQREGRTDTQYF.

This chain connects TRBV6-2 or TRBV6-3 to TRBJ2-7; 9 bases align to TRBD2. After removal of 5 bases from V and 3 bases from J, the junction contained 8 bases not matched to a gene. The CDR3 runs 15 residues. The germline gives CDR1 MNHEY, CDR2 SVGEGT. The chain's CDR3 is CASSRAGGGYYEQYV. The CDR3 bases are TGTGCCAGCAGTCGAGCGGGGGGTGGATACTACGAGCAGTACGTC.

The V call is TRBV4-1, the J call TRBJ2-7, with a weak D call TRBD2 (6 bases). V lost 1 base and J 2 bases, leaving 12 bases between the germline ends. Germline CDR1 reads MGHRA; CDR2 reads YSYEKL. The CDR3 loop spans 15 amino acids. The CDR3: CASSQAGTGAYEQYF. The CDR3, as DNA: TGCGCCAGCAGCCAAGCAGGGACGGGAGCCTACGAGCAGTACTTC.

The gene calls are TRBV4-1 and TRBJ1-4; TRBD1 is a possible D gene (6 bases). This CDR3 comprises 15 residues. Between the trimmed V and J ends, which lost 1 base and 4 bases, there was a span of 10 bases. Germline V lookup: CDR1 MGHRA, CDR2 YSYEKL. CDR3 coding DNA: TGCGCCAGCAGCCAAGGACAGGTGAATAATGAAAAACTGTTTTTT. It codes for CASSQGQVNNEKLFF.

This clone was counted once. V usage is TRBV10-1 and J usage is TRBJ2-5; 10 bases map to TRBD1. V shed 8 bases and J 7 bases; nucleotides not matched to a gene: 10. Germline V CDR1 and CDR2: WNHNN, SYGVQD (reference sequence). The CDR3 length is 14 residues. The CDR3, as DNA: TGCGCCAGCTCACGGACAGGGGGTCGGGGGACCCAGTACTTC. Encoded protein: CASSRTGGRGTQYF.

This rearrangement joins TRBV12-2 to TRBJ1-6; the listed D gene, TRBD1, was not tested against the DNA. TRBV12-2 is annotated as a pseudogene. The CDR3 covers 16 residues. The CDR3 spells CASRESYRDGESPLHF. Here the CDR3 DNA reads TGTGCAAGTCGCGAAAGTTACAGGGATGGCGAGTCACCCCTCCACTTT.

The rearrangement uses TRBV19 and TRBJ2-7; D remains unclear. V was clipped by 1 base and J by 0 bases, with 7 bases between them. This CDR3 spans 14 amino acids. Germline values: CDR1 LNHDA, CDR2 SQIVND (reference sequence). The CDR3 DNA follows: TGTGCCAGTAGTATAGCAGGAACCTCCTACGAGCAGTACTTC. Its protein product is CASSIAGTSYEQYF.

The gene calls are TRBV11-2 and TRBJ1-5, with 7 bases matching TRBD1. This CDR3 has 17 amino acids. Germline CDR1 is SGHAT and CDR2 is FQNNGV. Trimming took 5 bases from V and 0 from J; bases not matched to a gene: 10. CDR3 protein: CASSNMGQTLSNQPQHF. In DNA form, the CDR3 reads TGTGCCAGCAGCAATATGGGACAGACACTTAGCAATCAGCCCCAGCATTTT.

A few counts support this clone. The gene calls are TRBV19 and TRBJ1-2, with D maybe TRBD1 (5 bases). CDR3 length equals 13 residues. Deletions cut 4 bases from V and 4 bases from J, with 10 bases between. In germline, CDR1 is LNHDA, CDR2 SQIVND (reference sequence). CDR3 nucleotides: TGTGCCAGTAGTAAGGGGTCTGGCTATGGCTACACCTTC. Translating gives CASSKGSGYGYTF.

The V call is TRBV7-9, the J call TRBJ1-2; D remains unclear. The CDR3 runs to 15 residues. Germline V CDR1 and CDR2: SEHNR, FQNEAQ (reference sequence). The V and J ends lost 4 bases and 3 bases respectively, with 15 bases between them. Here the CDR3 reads CASSSLTLLDYGYTF. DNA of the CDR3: TGTGCCAGCAGCTCTCTTACCCTACTGGACTATGGCTACACCTTC. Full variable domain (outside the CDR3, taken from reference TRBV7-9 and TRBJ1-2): DTGVSQNPRHKITKRGQNVTFRCDPISEHNRLYWYRQTLGQGPEFLTYFQNEAQLEKSRLLSDRFSAERPKGSFSTLEIQRTEQGDSAMYLCASSSLTLLDYGYTFGSGTRLTVV.

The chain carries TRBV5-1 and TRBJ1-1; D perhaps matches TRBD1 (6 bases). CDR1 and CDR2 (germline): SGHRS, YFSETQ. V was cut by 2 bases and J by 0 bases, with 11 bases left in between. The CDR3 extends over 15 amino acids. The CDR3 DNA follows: TGCGCCAGCAGCTTTGGGGACACCTTGAACACTGAAGCTTTCTTT. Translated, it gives CASSFGDTLNTEAFF.

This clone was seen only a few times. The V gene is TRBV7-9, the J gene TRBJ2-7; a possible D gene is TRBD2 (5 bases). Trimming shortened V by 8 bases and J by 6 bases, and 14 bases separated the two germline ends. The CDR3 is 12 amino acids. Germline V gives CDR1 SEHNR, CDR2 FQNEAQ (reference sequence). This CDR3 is CASGERVGEQYV. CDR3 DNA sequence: TGTGCCAGCGGAGAGAGGGTGGGCGAGCAGTACGTC.

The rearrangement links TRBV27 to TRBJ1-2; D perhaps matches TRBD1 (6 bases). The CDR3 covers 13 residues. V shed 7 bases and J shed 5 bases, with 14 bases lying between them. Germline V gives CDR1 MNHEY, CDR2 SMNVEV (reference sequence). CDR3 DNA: TGTGCCAGCACTTCCCAGGGGCTGTATGGCTACACCTTC. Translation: CASTSQGLYGYTF.

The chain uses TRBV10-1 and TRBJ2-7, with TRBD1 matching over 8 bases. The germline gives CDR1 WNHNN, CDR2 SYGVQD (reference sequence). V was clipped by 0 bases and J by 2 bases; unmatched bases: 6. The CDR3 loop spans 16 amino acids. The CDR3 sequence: CASSESIGQGPYEQYF. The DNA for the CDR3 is TGCGCCAGCAGTGAGTCCATCGGACAGGGACCCTACGAGCAGTACTTC.

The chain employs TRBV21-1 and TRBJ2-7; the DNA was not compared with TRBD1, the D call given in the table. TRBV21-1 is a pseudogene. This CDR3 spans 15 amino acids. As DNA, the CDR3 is TGTGCCAGCAGCAAACGGGCAGGGGGTACCTACGAGCAGTACGTC. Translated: CASSKRAGGTYEQYV.

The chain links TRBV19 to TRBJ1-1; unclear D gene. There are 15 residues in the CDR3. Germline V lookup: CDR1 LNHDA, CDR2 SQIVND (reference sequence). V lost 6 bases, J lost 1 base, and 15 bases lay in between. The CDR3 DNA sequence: TGTGCCAGTAGAGCAGTCACCCGGGGGAACACTGAAGCTTTCTTT. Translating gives CASRAVTRGNTEAFF.

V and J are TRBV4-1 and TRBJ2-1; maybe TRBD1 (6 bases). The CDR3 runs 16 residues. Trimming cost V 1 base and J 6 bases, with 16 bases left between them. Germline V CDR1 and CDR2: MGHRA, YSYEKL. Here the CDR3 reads CASSQALAGARNEQFF. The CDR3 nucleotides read TGCGCCAGCAGCCAAGCCCTCGCAGGGGCTCGCAATGAGCAGTTCTTC.